Reported below is one T cell receptor beta chain. Its antigen is not known. Donors were nominally healthy when sampled, though unrecorded immune exposures were likely. A multiplex PCR was run with 60 Vbeta primers and 13 Jbeta primers. Profiling relied on immunoSEQ multiplex PCR, and the TCRdb table lists in-frame clones only, not all of them. The table records some 120,000 clones, over 70% of them present only once. The data belong to a study of cytomegalovirus exposure and HLA in healthy donors. General study results and limits: Highly shared variants forming one cluster were likely a sequencing artifact. For most TCR beta V segments, an earlier analysis put the productive rate at about 90% or about 30% of the time.

From germline, CDR1 is SGHRS and CDR2 YFSETQ. CDR3 length equals 16 residues. Losses at the gene ends were 4 bases for V and 3 bases for J; bases not matched to a gene: 11. Sequenced input: PBMCs. The chain is built from TRBV5-1 and TRBJ2-7; 9 nucleotides line up with TRBD1. The receptor comes from a young man in good health and CMV-seropositive. The DNA of the CDR3 is TGCGCCAGCAGCCCCATATTTGGACAGGGGAACTACGAGCAGTACTTC. Protein sequence: CASSPIFGQGNYEQYF.